The 5 T cell receptor beta chains below come from one sample, sequenced in a study of blood T cell repertoires in COVID-19. Sequencing used immunoSEQ multiplex PCR; TCRdb keeps in-frame clones, though not all of them. The sample holds just over 20,000 clones, roughly nine tenths seen once. Sequenced material: peripheral blood. The receptors stem from a human donor in a cohort sampled during active COVID-19.

The chain links TRBV19 to TRBJ2-1; no definite D call. V lost 6 bases to trimming and J lost 0 bases, with 6 bases between them. CDR1 LNHDA and CDR2 SQIVND come from the germline V gene (reference sequence). The CDR3 runs 13 residues. In DNA form, the CDR3 reads TGTGCCAGTAGCCTAGACTCCTACAATGAGCAGTTCTTC. Protein sequence: CASSLDSYNEQFF.

This clone was seen only once. The chain has TRBV27 and TRBJ2-1; 7 bases match TRBD2. CDR3 size: 15 residues. In germline, CDR1 is MNHEY, CDR2 SMNVEV (reference sequence). V lost 1 base to trimming and J lost 3 bases; unmatched junction nucleotides: 3. The CDR3: CASSLWASGYNEQFF. The CDR3 bases are TGTGCCAGCAGTTTATGGGCTAGCGGCTACAATGAGCAGTTCTTC.

This clone has just a few counts. This sequence joins TRBV6-4 and TRBJ1-1; D is undetermined. In germline, CDR1 is MRHNA, CDR2 SNTAGT. V lost 4 bases to trimming and J lost 7 bases, with 13 bases between them. This CDR3 is built from 13 residues. CDR3 residues: CASSADDRGEAFF. The CDR3 nucleotides are TGTGCCAGCAGTGCGGACGACCGGGGTGAAGCTTTCTTT.

The chain joins TRBV27 to TRBJ1-1; the D is unclear. V lost 5 bases, J lost 3 bases, and 13 bases lay in between. The CDR3 is 14 amino acids. Per the germline V gene, CDR1 is MNHEY and CDR2 is SMNVEV (reference sequence). CDR3 protein: CASSPHARDTEAFF. CDR3 sequence (DNA): TGTGCCAGCAGTCCACATGCTCGGGACACTGAAGCTTTCTTT.

The rearrangement uses TRBV4-2 and TRBJ1-2; 9 nucleotides align to TRBD1. This CDR3 is built from 17 residues. From germline, CDR1 is LGHNA and CDR2 YNFKEQ. J gave up 6 bases and V 0 bases, and 11 bases lay outside the gene matches. The CDR3, as DNA: TGTGCCAGCAGCCAAGACAGTGGCGGGACAGGGTATGATGGCTACACCTTC. This codes for CASSQDSGGTGYDGYTF.